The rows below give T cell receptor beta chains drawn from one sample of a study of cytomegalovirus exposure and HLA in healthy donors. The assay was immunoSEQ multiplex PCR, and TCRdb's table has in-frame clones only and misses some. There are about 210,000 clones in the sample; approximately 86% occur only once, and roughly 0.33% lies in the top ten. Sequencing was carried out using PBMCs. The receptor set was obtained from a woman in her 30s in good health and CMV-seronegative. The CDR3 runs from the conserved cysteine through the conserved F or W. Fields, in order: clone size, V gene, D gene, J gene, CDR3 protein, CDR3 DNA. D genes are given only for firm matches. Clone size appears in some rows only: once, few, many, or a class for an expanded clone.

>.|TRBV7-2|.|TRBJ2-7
CASTQLRTGYEQYF
TGTGCCAGCACCCAATTAAGAACAGGCTACGAGCAGTACTTC
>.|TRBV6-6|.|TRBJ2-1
CASSQWEYNEQFF
TGTGCCAGCAGTCAGTGGGAGTACAATGAGCAGTTCTTC
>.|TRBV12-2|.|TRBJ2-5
CASRSRRPQYF
TGTGCAAGTCGCTCTAGACGGCCCCAGTACTTC
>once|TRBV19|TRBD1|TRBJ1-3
CASSRDRGHGNTIYF
TGTGCCAGTAGCCGGGACAGGGGGCATGGAAACACCATATATTTT
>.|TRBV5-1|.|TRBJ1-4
CASSLDISATNEKLFF
TGCGCCAGCAGCTTGGACATCAGTGCAACTAATGAAAAACTGTTTTTT
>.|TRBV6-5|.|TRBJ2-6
CASSFSGANVLTF
TGTGCCAGCAGTTTTAGTGGGGCCAACGTCCTGACTTTC
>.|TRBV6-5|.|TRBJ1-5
CASSPGLPNQPQHF
TGTGCCAGCAGTCCTGGACTGCCCAATCAGCCCCAGCATTTT
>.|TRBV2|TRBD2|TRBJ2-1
CASSSGTYNEQFF
TGTGCCAGCAGTAGCGGGACCTACAATGAGCAGTTCTTC
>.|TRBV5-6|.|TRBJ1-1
CASSLASGTGRDAFF
TGTGCCAGCAGCTTGGCGAGCGGCACCGGGCGGGACGCTTTCTTT
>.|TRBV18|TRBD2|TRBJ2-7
CASSTVLAGGEQYF
TGTGCCAGCTCTACGGTGCTAGCGGGAGGCGAGCAGTACTTC
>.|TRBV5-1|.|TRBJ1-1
CASSLRQGSMNTEAFF
TGCGCCAGCAGCTTGCGTCAGGGGTCAATGAACACTGAAGCTTTCTTT
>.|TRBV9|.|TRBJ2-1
CASSVSGNNNEQFF
TGTGCCAGCAGCGTATCGGGAAACAACAATGAGCAGTTCTTC
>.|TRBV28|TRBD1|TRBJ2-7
CASSLDRVHEQYF
TGTGCCAGCAGCCTTGACAGGGTGCACGAGCAGTACTTC
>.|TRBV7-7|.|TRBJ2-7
CASSPSPGNEQYF
TGTGCTAGCAGCCCGAGTCCCGGTAACGAGCAGTACTTC
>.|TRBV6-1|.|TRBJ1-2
CASSEWAMESYTF
TGTGCCAGCAGTGAATGGGCTATGGAAAGCTACACCTTC
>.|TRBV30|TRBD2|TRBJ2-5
CAWTSGDFWETQYF
TGTGCCTGGACTAGCGGGGACTTCTGGGAGACCCAGTACTTC
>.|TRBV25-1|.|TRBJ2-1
CASNAWGRVDDEQFF
TGTGCCAGCAACGCATGGGGCAGGGTGGACGATGAGCAGTTCTTC
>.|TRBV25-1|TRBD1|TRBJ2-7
CASSEFTTGGFSEQYF
TGTGCCAGCAGTGAATTTACGACAGGGGGTTTTAGTGAGCAGTACTTC
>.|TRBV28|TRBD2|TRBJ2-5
CASRRGLAGYLETQYF
TGTGCCAGCAGAAGGGGACTAGCGGGATATTTGGAGACCCAGTACTTC
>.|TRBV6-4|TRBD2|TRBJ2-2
CASSDSLGGTGELFF
TGTGCCAGCAGTGACTCCCTCGGGGGGACCGGGGAGCTGTTTTTT
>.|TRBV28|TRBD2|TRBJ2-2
CASSADTLAGGPGELFF
TGTGCCAGCAGTGCAGACACACTAGCGGGGGGGCCCGGGGAGCTGTTTTTT
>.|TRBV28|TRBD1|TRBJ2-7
CASSSPAGQGYEQYF
TGTGCCAGCAGTTCTCCCGCGGGACAGGGTTACGAGCAGTACTTC
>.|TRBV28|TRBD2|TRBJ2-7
CASSFVSGGRRLYEQYF
TGTGCCAGCAGTTTCGTTAGCGGGGGCCGAAGACTCTACGAGCAGTACTTC
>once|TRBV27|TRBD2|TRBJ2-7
CASSLSRRGGYEQYF
TGTGCCAGCAGTTTATCTCGGCGGGGGGGGTACGAGCAGTACTTC
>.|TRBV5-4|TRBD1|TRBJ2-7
CASSLGGTVWDEQYF
TGTGCCAGCAGCTTGGGTGGGACAGTGTGGGACGAGCAGTACTTC
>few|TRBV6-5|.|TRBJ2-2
CASYRANTGELFF
TGTGCCAGCTACAGGGCTAACACCGGGGAGCTGTTTTTT
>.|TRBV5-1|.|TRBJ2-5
CASSLMGQPQETQYF
TGCGCCAGCAGCTTGATGGGGCAGCCGCAAGAGACCCAGTACTTC
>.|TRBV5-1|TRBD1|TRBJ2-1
CASSSRVDRSSYNEQFF
TGCGCCAGCAGCTCGCGGGTGGACAGGAGCTCCTACAATGAGCAGTTCTTC
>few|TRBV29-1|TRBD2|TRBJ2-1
CSVSAGGPGEQFF
TGCAGCGTTTCTGCGGGAGGGCCTGGTGAGCAGTTCTTC
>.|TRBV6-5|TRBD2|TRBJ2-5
CASSYRRGVVETQYF
TGTGCCAGCAGTTACCGGCGGGGGGTGGTAGAGACCCAGTACTTC
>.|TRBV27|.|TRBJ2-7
CASRSIYEQYF
TGTGCCAGCAGATCCATCTACGAGCAGTACTTC
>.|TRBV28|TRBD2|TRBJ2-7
CASSLAGGAYEQYF
TGTGCCAGCAGTTTAGCGGGAGGTGCCTACGAGCAGTACTTC
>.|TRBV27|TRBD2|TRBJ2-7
CASSPGLAGVLNEQYF
TGTGCCAGCAGTCCCGGCTTGGCGGGAGTTTTGAACGAGCAGTACTTC
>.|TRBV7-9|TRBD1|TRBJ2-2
CASSFGTGATGELFF
TGTGCCAGCAGCTTTGGGACAGGGGCCACCGGGGAGCTGTTTTTT
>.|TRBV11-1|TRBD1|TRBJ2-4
CASSFLGQGAKNIQYF
TGTGCCAGCAGCTTCCTGGGACAGGGGGCCAAAAACATTCAGTACTTC
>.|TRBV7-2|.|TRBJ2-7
CASSLAARQTYEQYF
TGTGCCAGCAGCTTAGCGGCCAGGCAAACCTACGAGCAGTACTTC
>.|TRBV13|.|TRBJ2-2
CASSLVLSGELFF
TGTGCCAGCAGCTTAGTACTCTCCGGGGAGCTGTTTTTT
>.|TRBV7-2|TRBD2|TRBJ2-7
CASSSTSGTRTYEQYF
TGTGCCAGCAGCTCAACAAGCGGGACCAGGACCTACGAGCAGTACTTC
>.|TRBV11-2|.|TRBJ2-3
CASASDSLVIDTQYF
TGTGCCAGCGCATCCGACTCGCTAGTGATAGATACGCAGTATTTT
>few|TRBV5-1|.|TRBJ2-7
CASSLGLLGVDEQYF
TGCGCCAGCAGCTTGGGGCTCCTCGGGGTGGACGAGCAGTACTTC
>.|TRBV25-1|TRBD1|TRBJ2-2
CASSEFRTGLTGELFF
TGTGCCAGCAGTGAGTTCAGGACAGGGTTGACCGGGGAGCTGTTTTTT
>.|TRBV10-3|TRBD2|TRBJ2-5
CAISEPGLAKETQYF
TGTGCCATCAGTGAGCCGGGACTAGCGAAAGAGACCCAGTACTTC
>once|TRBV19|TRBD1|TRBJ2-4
CASSNEDRVPENIQYF
TGTGCCAGTAGCAACGAAGACAGGGTACCAGAAAACATTCAGTACTTC
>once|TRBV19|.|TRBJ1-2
CASSMSGSRSEYGYTF
TGTGCCAGTAGTATGTCCGGGTCCCGGTCGGAATATGGCTACACCTTC
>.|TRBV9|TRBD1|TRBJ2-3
CASSVGQGRISTDTQYF
TGTGCCAGCAGCGTAGGACAGGGGAGGATTAGCACAGATACGCAGTATTTT